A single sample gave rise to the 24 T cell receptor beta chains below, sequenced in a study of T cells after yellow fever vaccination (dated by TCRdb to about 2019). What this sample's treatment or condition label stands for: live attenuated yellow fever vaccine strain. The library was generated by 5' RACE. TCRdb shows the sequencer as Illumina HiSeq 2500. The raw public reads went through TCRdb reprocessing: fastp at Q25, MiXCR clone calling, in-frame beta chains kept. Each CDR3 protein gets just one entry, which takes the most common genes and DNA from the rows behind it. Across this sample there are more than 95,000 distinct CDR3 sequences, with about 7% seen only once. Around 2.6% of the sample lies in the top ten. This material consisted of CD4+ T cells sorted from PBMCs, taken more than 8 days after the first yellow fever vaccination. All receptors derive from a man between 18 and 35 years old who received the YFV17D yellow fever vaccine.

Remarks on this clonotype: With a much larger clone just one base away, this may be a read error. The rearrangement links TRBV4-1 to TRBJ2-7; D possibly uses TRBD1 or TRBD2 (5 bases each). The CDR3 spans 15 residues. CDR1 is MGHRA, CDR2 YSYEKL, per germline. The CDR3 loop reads CASSQASPGTYDQYF. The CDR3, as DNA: TGCGCCAGCAGCCAAGCCAGTCCGGGGACCTACGATCAGTACTTC.

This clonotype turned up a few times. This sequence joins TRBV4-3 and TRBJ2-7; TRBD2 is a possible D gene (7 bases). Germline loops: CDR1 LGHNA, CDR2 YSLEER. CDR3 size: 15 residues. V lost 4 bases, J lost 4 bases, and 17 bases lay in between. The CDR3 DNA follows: TGCGCCAGCAGCCCCTCTGGGGGGGGCCGGTACGAGCAGTACGTC. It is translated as CASSPSGGGRYEQYV.

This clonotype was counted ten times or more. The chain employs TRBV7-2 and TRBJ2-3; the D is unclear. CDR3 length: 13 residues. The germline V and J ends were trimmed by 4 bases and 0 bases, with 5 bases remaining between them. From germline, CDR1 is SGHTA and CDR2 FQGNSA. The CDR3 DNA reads TGTGCCAGCAGCTCCTTTAGCACAGATACGCAGTATTTT. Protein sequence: CASSSFSTDTQYF. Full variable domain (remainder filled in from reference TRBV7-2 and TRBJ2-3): GAGVSQSPSNKVTEKGKDVELRCDPISGHTALYWYRQSLGQGLEFLIYFQGNSAPDKSGLPSDRFSAERTGGSVSTLTIQRTQQEDSAVYLCASSSFSTDTQYFGPGTRLTVL.

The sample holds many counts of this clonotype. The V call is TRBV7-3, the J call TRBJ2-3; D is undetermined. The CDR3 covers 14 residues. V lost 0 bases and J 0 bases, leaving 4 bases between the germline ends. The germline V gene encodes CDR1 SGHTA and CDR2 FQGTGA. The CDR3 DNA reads TGTGCCAGCAGCTTAACGTACAGCACAGATACGCAGTATTTT. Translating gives CASSLTYSTDTQYF.

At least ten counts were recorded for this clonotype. CDR3 in amino acids: CASSGPGQGNYGYTF. The DNA of the CDR3 is TGTGCCAGCAGTGGACCGGGACAGGGAAACTATGGCTACACCTTC. The rearrangement links TRBV6-1 to TRBJ1-2, with 9 bases identical to TRBD1. V shed 4 bases and J 2 bases; nucleotides not matched to a gene: 5. This CDR3 spans 15 amino acids. Germline values: CDR1 MNHNS, CDR2 SASEGT.

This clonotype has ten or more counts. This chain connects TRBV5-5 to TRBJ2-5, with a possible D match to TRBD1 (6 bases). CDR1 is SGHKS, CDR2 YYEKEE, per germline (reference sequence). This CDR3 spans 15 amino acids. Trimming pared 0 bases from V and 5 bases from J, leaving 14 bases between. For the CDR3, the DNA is TGTGCCAGCAGCTTGGCCAACCCTAGGGGGGAGACCCAGTACTTC. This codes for CASSLANPRGETQYF.

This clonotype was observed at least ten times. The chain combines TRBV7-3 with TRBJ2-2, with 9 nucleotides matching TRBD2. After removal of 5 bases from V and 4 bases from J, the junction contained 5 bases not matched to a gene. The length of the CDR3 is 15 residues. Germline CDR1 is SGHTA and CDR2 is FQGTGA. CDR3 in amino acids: CASSIPLAGTGELFF. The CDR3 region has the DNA TGTGCCAGCAGCATACCACTAGCGGGCACCGGGGAGCTGTTTTTT.

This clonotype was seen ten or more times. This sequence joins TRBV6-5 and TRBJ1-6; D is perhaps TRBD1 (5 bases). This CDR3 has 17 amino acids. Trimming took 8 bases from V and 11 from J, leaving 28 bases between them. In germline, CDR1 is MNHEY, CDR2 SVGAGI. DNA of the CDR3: TGTGCCAGCGGCCGGGGGAGGTCCGTCTCCATCTGGGCACCCCTCCACTTT. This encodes CASGRGRSVSIWAPLHF.

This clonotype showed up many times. CDR3 in DNA: TGTGCCAGCAGTTCATGGTTCAATGAGCAGTTCTTC. As protein: CASSSWFNEQFF. This rearrangement joins TRBV6-2 or TRBV6-3 to TRBJ2-1, with D unclear. V was clipped by 4 bases and J by 6 bases, with 7 bases between them. CDR3 length: 12 residues. The V gene's germline CDR1 is MNHEY and CDR2 SVGEGT.

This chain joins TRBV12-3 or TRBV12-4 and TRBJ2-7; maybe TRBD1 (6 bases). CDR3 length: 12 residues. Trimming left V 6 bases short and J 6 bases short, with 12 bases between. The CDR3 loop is CASSWTAGEQYF. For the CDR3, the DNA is TGTGCCAGCAGCTGGACAGCTGGCGAGCAGTACTTC.

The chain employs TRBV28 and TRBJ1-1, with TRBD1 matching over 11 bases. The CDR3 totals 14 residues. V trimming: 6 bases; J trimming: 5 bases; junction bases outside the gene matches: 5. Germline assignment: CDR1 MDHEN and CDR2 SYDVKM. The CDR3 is CASRWTGGRTEAFF. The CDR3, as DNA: TGTGCCAGCAGATGGACAGGGGGCAGGACTGAAGCTTTCTTT.

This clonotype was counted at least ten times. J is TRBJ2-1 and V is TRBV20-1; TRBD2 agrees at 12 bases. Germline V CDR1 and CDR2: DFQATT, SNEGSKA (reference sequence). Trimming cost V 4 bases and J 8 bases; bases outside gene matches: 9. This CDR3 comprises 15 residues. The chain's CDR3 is CSATLSSGGAHEQFF. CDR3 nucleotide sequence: TGCAGTGCTACACTTTCTAGCGGGGGGGCCCATGAGCAGTTCTTC.

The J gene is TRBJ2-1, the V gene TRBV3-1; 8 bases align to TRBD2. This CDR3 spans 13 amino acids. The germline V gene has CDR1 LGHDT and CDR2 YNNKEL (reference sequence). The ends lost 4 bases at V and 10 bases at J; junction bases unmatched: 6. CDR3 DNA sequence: TGTGCCAGCAGCCCCCGAGAGCGGGGGGAGCAGTTCTTC. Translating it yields CASSPRERGEQFF.

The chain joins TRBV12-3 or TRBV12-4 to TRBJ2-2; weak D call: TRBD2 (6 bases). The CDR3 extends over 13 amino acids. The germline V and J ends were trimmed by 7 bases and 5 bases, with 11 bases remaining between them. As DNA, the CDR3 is TGTGCCAGCACCCGGAGGGAAACCGGGGAGCTGTTTTTT. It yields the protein CASTRRETGELFF.

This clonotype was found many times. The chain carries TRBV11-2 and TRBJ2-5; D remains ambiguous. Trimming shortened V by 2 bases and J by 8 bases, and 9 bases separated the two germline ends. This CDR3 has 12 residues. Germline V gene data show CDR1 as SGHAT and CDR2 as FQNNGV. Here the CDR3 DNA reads TGTGCCAGCAGCTTAAGCCGGGCTACCCAGTACTTC. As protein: CASSLSRATQYF.

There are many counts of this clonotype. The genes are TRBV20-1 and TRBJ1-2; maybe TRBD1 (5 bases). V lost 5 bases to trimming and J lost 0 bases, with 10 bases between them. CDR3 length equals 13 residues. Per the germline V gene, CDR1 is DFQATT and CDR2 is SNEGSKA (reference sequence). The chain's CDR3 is CSAGSTANYGYTF. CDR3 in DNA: TGCAGTGCTGGATCGACAGCTAACTATGGCTACACCTTC.

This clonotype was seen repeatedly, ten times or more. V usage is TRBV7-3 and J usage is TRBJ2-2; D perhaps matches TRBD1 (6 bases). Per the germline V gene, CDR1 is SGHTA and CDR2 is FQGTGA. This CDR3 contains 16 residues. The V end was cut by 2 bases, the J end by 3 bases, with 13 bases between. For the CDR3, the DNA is TGTGCCAGCAGCTTAGGACAGTTTGGTTACACCGGGGAGCTGTTTTTT. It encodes CASSLGQFGYTGELFF.

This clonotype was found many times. In DNA, the CDR3 is TGTGCCAGCAGTGTCCAGGGGGTCGGCAATCAGCCCCAGCATTTT. This codes for CASSVQGVGNQPQHF. The chain recombines TRBV12-3 or TRBV12-4 with TRBJ1-5; TRBD1 matches 7 bases. The V gene end was trimmed by 5 bases and the J gene end by 2 bases; junction bases not matched to a gene: 6. The CDR3 contains 15 residues.

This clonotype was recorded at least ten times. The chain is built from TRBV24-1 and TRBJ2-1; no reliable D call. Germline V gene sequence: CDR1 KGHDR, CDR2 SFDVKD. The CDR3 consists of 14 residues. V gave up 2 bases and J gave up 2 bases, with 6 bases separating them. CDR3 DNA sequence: TGTGCCACCAGTGATTCGAGGACCTACAATGAGCAGTTCTTC. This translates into CATSDSRTYNEQFF.

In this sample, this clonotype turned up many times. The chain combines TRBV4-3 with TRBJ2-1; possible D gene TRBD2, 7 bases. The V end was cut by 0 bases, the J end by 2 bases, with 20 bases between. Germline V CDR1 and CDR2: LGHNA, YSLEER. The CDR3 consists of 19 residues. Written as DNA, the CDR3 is TGCGCCAGCAGCCAAGAAAAGGCGGGGGCCCTAATCCCCTACAATGAGCAGTTCTTC. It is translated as CASSQEKAGALIPYNEQFF.

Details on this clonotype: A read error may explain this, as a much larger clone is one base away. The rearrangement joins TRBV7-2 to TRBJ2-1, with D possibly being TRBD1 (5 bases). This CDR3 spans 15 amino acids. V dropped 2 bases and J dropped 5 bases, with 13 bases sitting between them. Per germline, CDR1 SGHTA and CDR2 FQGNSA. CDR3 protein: CASSLFVTDNNEQFF. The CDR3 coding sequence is TGTGCCAGCAGCTTATTTGTGACAGACAACAATGAGCAGTTCTTC.

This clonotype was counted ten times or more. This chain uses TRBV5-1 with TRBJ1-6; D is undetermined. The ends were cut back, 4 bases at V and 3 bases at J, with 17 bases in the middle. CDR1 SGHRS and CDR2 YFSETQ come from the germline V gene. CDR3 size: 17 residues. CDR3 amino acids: CASSPLGGFHYNSPLHF. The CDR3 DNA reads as TGCGCCAGCAGCCCACTTGGCGGATTTCACTATAATTCACCCCTCCACTTT. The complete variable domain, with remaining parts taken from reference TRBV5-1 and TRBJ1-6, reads KAGVTQTPRYLIKTRGQQVTLSCSPISGHRSVSWYQQTPGQGLQFLFEYFSETQRNKGNFPGRFSGRQFSNSRSEMNVSTLELGDSALYLCASSPLGGFHYNSPLHFGNGTRLTVT.

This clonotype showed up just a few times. CDR3 loop: CASSPPVPGEAFF. The CDR3 DNA reads TGTGCCAGCTCACCACCGGTGCCAGGTGAAGCTTTCTTT. The chain is built from TRBV18 and TRBJ1-1; unclear D gene. Trimming left V 0 bases short and J 7 bases short, with 9 bases between. Germline V lookup: CDR1 KGHSH, CDR2 LQKENI. CDR3 length: 13 residues.

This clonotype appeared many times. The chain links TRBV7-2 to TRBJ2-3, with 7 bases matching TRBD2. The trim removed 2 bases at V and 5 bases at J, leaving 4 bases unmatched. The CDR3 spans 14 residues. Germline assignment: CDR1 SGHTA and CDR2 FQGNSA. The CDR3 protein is CASSLRRGVDTQYF. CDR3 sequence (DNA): TGTGCCAGCAGCTTAAGACGGGGGGTAGATACGCAGTATTTT.